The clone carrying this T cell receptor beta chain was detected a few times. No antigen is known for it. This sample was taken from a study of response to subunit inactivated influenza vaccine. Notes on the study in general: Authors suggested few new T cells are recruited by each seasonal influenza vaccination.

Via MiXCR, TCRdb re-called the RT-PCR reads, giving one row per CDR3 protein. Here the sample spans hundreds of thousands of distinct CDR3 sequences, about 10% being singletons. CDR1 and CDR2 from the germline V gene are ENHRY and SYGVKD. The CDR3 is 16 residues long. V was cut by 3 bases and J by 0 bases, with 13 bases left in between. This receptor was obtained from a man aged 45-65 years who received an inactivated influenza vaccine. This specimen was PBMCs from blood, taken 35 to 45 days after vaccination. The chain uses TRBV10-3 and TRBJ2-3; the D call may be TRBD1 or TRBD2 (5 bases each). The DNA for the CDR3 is TGTGCCATCAGTGACCCAGGGAGTACTAGCACAGATACGCAGTATTTT. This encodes CAISDPGSTSTDTQYF.